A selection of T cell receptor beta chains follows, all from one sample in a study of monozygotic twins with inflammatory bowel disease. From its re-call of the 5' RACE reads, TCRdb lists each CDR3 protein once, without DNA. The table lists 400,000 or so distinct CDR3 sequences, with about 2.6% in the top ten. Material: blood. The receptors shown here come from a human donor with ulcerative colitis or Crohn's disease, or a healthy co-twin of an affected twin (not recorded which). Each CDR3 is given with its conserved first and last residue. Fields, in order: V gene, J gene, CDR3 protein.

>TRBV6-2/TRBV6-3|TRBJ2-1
CASTPPVGEQFF
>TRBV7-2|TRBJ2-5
CASSLAGTEVQETQYF
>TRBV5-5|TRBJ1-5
CASSLGGQENQPQHF
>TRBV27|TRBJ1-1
CASSPDQSPRTEAFF
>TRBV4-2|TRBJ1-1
CASSHAPGANTEAFF
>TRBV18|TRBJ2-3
CASSPRVGSTDTQYF
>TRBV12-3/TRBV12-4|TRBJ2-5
CASSRSGGVTQYF
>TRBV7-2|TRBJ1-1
CASSWTGGEAFF
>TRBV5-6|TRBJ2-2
CASSLAPGSNTGELFF
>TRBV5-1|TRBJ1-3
CASSWGQTGNTIYF
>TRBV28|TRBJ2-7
CASSSLDGASYEQYF
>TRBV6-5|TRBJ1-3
CASSYSDRDGNTIYF
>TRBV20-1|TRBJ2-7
CSARTDPGYEQYF
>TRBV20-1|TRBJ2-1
CSATAGTGSYNEQFF
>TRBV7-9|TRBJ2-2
CASLPDKNTGELFF
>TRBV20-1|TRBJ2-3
CSASDPNTQYF
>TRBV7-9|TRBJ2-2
CASFRTENTGELFF